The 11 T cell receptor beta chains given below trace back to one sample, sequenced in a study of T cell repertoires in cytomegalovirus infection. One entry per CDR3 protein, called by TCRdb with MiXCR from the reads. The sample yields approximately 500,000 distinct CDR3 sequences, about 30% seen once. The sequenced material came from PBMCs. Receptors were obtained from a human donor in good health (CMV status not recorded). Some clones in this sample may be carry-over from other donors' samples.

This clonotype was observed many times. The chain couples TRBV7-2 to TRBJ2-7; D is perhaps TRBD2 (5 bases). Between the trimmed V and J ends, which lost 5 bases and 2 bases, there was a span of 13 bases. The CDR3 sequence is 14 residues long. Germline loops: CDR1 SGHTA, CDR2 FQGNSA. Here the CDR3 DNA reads TGTGCCAGCAGCCATAGGACGGAGGCCTACGAGCAGTACTTC. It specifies CASSHRTEAYEQYF.

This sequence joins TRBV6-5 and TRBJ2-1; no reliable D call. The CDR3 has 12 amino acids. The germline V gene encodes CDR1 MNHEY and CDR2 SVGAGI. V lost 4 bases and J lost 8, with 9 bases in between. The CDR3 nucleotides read TGTGCCAGCAGTTCGTTAATCGATGAGCAGTTCTTC. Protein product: CASSSLIDEQFF.

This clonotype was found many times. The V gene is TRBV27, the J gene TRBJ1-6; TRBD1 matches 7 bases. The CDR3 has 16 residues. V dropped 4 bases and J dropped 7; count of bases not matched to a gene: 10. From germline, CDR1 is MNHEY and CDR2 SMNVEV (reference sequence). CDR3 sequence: CASSYRGGQLNSPLHF. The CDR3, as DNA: TGTGCCAGCAGTTACCGAGGGGGACAGTTGAATTCACCCCTCCACTTT.

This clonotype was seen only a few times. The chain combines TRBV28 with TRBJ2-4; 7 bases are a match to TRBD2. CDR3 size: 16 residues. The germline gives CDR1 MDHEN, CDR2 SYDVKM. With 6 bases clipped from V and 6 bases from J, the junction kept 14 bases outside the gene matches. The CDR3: CASSPLLAGRGNIQYF. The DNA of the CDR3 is TGTGCCAGCAGCCCCCTCTTAGCGGGCCGGGGAAACATTCAGTACTTC.

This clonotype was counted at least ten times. CDR3 sequence: CASSYSNGGSRYEQYF. The DNA for the CDR3 is TGTGCCAGCAGTTACTCGAACGGCGGGAGTAGGTACGAGCAGTACTTC. V and J are TRBV6-2 or TRBV6-3 and TRBJ2-7; TRBD2 matches at 7 bases. V gave up 0 bases and J gave up 4 bases; unmatched junction bases: 9. This CDR3 region has 16 residues. CDR1 and CDR2 from the germline V gene are MNHEY and SVGEGT.

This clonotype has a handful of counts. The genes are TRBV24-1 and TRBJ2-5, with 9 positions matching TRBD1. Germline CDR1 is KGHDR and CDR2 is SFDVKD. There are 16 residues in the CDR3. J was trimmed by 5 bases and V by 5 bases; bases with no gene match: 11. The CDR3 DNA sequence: TGTGCCACCAGTGCCGGGGACAGGGTTTCTCTTGAGACCCAGTACTTC. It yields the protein CATSAGDRVSLETQYF.

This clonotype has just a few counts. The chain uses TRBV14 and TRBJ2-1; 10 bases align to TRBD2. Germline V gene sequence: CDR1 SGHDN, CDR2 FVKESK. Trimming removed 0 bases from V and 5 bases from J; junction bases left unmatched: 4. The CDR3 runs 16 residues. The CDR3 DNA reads TGTGCCAGCAGCCAAGAAGGTCTAGCGGGAGACAATGAGCAGTTCTTC. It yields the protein CASSQEGLAGDNEQFF.

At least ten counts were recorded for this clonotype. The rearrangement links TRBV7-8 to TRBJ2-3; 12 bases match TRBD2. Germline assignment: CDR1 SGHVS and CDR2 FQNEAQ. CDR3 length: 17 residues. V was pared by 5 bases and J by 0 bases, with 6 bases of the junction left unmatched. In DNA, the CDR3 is TGTGCCAGCAGCCGCGCACTAGCGGGAGGAAGCACAGATACGCAGTATTTT. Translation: CASSRALAGGSTDTQYF.

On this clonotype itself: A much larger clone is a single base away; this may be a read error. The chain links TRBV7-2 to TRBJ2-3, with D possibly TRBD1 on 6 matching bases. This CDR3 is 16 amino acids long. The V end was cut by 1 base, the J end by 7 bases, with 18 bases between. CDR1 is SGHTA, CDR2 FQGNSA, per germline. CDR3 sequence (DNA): TGTGCCAGCAGCTTAGTACCGATAGCTGGGACAAATACGCAGTATTTT. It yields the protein CASSLVPIAGTNTQYF.

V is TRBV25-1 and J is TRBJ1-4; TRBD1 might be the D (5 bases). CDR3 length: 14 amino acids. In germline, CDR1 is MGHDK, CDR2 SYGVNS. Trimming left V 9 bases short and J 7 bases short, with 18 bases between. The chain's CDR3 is CASLPGTSSEKLFF. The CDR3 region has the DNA TGTGCCAGTCTACCCGGGACCAGTTCTGAAAAACTGTTTTTT.

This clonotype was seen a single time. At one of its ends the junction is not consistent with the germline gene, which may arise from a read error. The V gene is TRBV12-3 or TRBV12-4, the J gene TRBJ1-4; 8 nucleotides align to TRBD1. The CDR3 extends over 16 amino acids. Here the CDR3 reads CASSLGTGTTNEELFF. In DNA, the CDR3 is TGTGCCAGCAGTTTAGGGACAGGGACAACTAATGAAGAACTGTTTTTT.